A single sample is the source of the 21 T cell receptor beta chains below, sequenced in a study of blood T cell repertoires in COVID-19. The protocol was immunoSEQ multiplex PCR, while the TCRdb copy is restricted to in-frame clones and leaves out a portion. The repertoire has about 260,000 clones, approximately 86% of them found once; the top ten carry around 5.1%. The sample consisted of peripheral blood. These receptors all stem from an older woman with COVID-19, enrolled during active disease.

The J gene is TRBJ1-2, the V gene TRBV19, with TRBD1 identical over 8 bases. Germline V gives CDR1 LNHDA, CDR2 SQIVND (reference sequence). This CDR3 is built from 16 residues. Trimming took 1 base from V and 0 from J; bases not matched to a gene: 4. CDR3 coding DNA: TGTGCCAGTAGTATAGGGACAGGGTCGACTAACTATGGCTACACCTTC. Its protein product is CASSIGTGSTNYGYTF.

This chain joins TRBV7-2 and TRBJ2-1; unclear D gene. The CDR3 is made up of 13 amino acids. Trimming took 2 bases from V and 4 from J, leaving 6 bases between them. Germline-derived CDR1 and CDR2 are SGHTA and FQGNSA. CDR3 sequence: CASSLQVYNEQFF. The DNA for the CDR3 is TGTGCCAGCAGCTTACAGGTTTACAATGAGCAGTTCTTC.

V usage is TRBV30 and J usage is TRBJ1-2; 8 nucleotides match TRBD1. The CDR3 sequence is 15 residues long. V trimming: 0 bases; J trimming: 5 bases; junction bases outside the gene matches: 8. Germline V CDR1 and CDR2: GTSNPN, SVGIG (reference sequence). CDR3 in amino acids: CAWSVPGGERYGYTF. CDR3 coding DNA: TGTGCCTGGAGTGTACCAGGGGGCGAAAGGTATGGCTACACCTTC.

The gene calls are TRBV5-1 and TRBJ1-4; a weak D match, TRBD1 (6 bases). The CDR3 contains 13 residues. The V gene lost 0 bases and the J gene lost 7 bases, with 7 bases spanning the gap. Per the germline V gene, CDR1 is SGHRS and CDR2 is YFSETQ. CDR3 DNA sequence: TGCGCCAGCAGCTTGGCAGGGGTTGAAAAACTGTTTTTT. Protein: CASSLAGVEKLFF.

This sequence joins TRBV24-1 and TRBJ2-3, with 11 bases aligning to TRBD2. V trimming: 6 bases; J trimming: 2 bases; junction bases outside the gene matches: 9. Germline values: CDR1 KGHDR, CDR2 SFDVKD. This CDR3 has 17 amino acids. CDR3 coding DNA: TGTGCCACCAGTCGGGCTAGCGGGAGGTTTGACACAGATACGCAGTATTTT. Protein sequence: CATSRASGRFDTDTQYF.

The V call is TRBV28, the J call TRBJ2-7; 11 bases are a match to TRBD2. With 5 bases clipped from V and 4 bases from J, the junction kept 7 bases outside the gene matches. Germline V gene sequence: CDR1 MDHEN, CDR2 SYDVKM. The CDR3 contains 15 residues. The CDR3 is CASSPLTSGSYEQYF. The CDR3 nucleotides read TGTGCCAGCAGTCCCCTTACTAGCGGGAGTTACGAGCAGTACTTC.

A note on this clone: At the DNA level, this CDR3 is encoded by other sequences in the same sample as well. The chain carries TRBV6-5 and TRBJ2-7, with 15 bases matching TRBD2. J lost 4 bases, V lost 6 bases, and 4 bases had no gene match. The CDR3 runs to 15 residues. CDR1 and CDR2 (germline): MNHEY, SVGAGI. CDR3 sequence: CASSPGLAGGYEQYF. CDR3 in DNA: TGTGCCAGCAGCCCAGGACTAGCGGGAGGGTACGAGCAGTACTTC.

Worth noting for this clone: Other DNA sequences in this specimen translate into the identical CDR3. The chain is built from TRBV6-5 and TRBJ2-7; 9 nucleotides line up with TRBD1. This CDR3 contains 14 residues. Losses at the gene ends were 4 bases for V and 4 bases for J; bases not matched to a gene: 5. Per germline, CDR1 MNHEY and CDR2 SVGAGI. This CDR3 is CASSSGQGGYEQYF. For the CDR3, the DNA is TGTGCCAGCAGTTCGGGACAGGGTGGATACGAGCAGTACTTC.

The chain links TRBV28 to TRBJ1-3; TRBD1 aligns across 8 bases. CDR3 length equals 13 residues. The ends lost 9 bases at V and 4 bases at J; junction bases unmatched: 5. The germline V gene has CDR1 MDHEN and CDR2 SYDVKM. CDR3 nucleotide sequence: TGTGCCAGTCAGACAGGGGTCGGAAACACCATATATTTT. Its protein is CASQTGVGNTIYF.

The chain joins TRBV6-5 to TRBJ1-1; no clear D gene. Trimming took 0 bases from V and 0 from J, leaving 2 bases between them. CDR3 length: 13 residues. CDR1 MNHEY and CDR2 SVGAGI come from the germline V gene. The CDR3 sequence is CASSYSMNTEAFF. The CDR3 nucleotides are TGTGCCAGCAGTTACTCCATGAACACTGAAGCTTTCTTT.

This clone was seen a few times. This chain's CDR3 is CASKADYGTDTQYF. In DNA form, the CDR3 reads TGTGCCAGCAAGGCTGACTATGGCACAGATACGCAGTATTTT. The chain is built from TRBV2 and TRBJ2-3, with D possibly matching TRBD2 (5 bases). Germline V gene sequence: CDR1 SNHLY, CDR2 FYNNEI. Trimming removed 7 bases at V and 1 base at J, with 12 bases between. The CDR3 loop spans 14 amino acids. The full variable domain, in which reference TRBV2 and TRBJ2-3 provide the parts outside the CDR3, is EPEVTQTPSHQVTQMGQEVILRCVPISNHLYFYWYRQILGQKVEFLVSFYNNEISEKSEIFDDQFSVERPDGSNFTLKIRSTKLEDSAMYFCASKADYGTDTQYFGPGTRLTVL.

This clone came up a few times. The chain combines TRBV9 with TRBJ1-6; 8 nucleotides align to TRBD1. Looked up from germline, CDR1 is SGDLS and CDR2 is YYNGEE. The CDR3 has 15 amino acids. Germline trimming cut 7 bases from V and 5 bases from J; bases unmatched to any gene: 8. Here the CDR3 DNA reads TGTGCCAGCGACAGGGGCCCTCGGGATAATTCACCCCTCCACTTT. Protein sequence: CASDRGPRDNSPLHF.

J is TRBJ2-1 and V is TRBV5-1; perhaps TRBD1 as D (6 bases). V shed 0 bases and J shed 1 base, with 11 bases lying between them. From germline, CDR1 is SGHRS and CDR2 YFSETQ. The CDR3 sequence is 16 residues long. The DNA of the CDR3 is TGCGCCAGCAGCTTGGCCTATCAGGGGTCCTACAATGAGCAGTTCTTC. As protein: CASSLAYQGSYNEQFF.

The chain recombines TRBV6-2 or TRBV6-3 with TRBJ1-5; 7 bases match TRBD1. The germline V gene has CDR1 MNHEY and CDR2 SVGEGT. CDR3 length: 14 amino acids. Trimming cost V 4 bases and J 4 bases; bases outside gene matches: 4. CDR3 protein: CASSSHRGNQPQHF. The CDR3 DNA reads TGTGCCAGCAGTTCTCACAGGGGAAATCAGCCCCAGCATTTT.

The CDR3 region has the DNA TGTGCCAGCAGCTTAGGTTCAGGGTACGAGCAGTACTTC. This encodes CASSLGSGYEQYF. V is TRBV11-3 and J is TRBJ2-7; D might be TRBD1 (5 bases). Trimming took 1 base from V and 4 from J, leaving 8 bases between them. CDR1 is SGHNT, CDR2 YENEEA, per germline. The CDR3 consists of 13 residues.

This chain connects TRBV6-1 to TRBJ1-6; TRBD1 aligns across 7 bases. The CDR3 is 19 residues long. Germline CDR1 is MNHNS and CDR2 is SASEGT. The junction had 11 bases not matched to a gene; V was cut back by 0 bases and J by 3 bases. CDR3 DNA: TGTGCCAGCAGTGAAGCGTGGGGCCCCGCAGGGGGCTATAATTCACCCCTCCACTTT. Amino acids: CASSEAWGPAGGYNSPLHF.

The genes are TRBV9 and TRBJ2-1; 10 bases are shared with TRBD1. V gave up 3 bases and J gave up 3 bases; unmatched junction bases: 6. The CDR3 runs to 16 residues. Germline lookup yields CDR1 SGDLS and CDR2 YYNGEE. The CDR3 loop reads CASSAVDRGHYNEQFF. DNA of the CDR3: TGTGCCAGCAGCGCAGTCGACAGGGGGCACTACAATGAGCAGTTCTTC.

This clone has more than one count but fewer than ten. The CDR3 sequence is CASSSDRVRDYTF. The CDR3 nucleotides read TGTGCCAGCAGTTCGGACAGGGTACGTGACTACACCTTC. This rearrangement joins TRBV28 to TRBJ1-2, with 8 bases identical to TRBD1. Germline V gene lookup returns CDR1 MDHEN and CDR2 SYDVKM. This CDR3 has 13 residues. V lost 4 bases, J lost 10 bases, and 8 bases stayed unmatched.

The chain couples TRBV27 to TRBJ1-6; perhaps TRBD1 as D (5 bases). The CDR3 totals 17 residues. Germline lookup yields CDR1 MNHEY and CDR2 SMNVEV (reference sequence). V lost 3 bases, J lost 2 bases, and 14 bases lay in between. The CDR3 DNA sequence: TGTGCCAGCAGTTTCGCCAGGGATTCCCCCTATAATTCACCCCTCCACTTT. The encoded protein is CASSFARDSPYNSPLHF.

The chain couples TRBV7-9 to TRBJ2-7; D not certain. The V end was cut by 4 bases, the J end by 4 bases, with 8 bases between. This CDR3 is 12 amino acids long. In germline, CDR1 is SEHNR, CDR2 FQNEAQ (reference sequence). Here the CDR3 reads CASSYSRYEQYF. The DNA for the CDR3 is TGTGCCAGCAGCTATAGCCGGTACGAGCAGTACTTC.

The chain joins TRBV7-9 to TRBJ1-2, with D hard to call. CDR3 length: 15 amino acids. Between the trimmed V and J ends, which lost 5 bases and 8 bases, there was a span of 21 bases. Germline assignment: CDR1 SEHNR and CDR2 FQNEAQ (reference sequence). DNA for the CDR3: TGTGCCAGCAGCCCCCTGAGCTCTACCTCAGGCGGCTACACCTTC. Protein product: CASSPLSSTSGGYTF.